Below, one TCR beta chain is given with its context. The V and J ends lost 0 bases and 4 bases, in that order; junction bases with no gene match: 6. Germline CDR1 is SGHDT and CDR2 is YYEEEE. The CDR3 loop spans 15 amino acids. The sample comes from a study of blood T cell repertoires in COVID-19. Only in-frame clones appear in the TCRdb table, and some are missing; sequencing was by immunoSEQ multiplex PCR. The table has around 300,000 clones, almost 90% seen once. The specimen was PBMCs or T cells enriched from blood (not recorded which). The chain links TRBV5-6 to TRBJ1-1; 7 nucleotides agree with TRBD1. The TCR was taken from a woman between 18 and 30 years old with acute COVID-19. Here the CDR3 DNA reads TGTGCCAGCAGCTTGGGTGGGGACAGCGGCACTGAAGCTTTCTTT. Its protein product is CASSLGGDSGTEAFF.